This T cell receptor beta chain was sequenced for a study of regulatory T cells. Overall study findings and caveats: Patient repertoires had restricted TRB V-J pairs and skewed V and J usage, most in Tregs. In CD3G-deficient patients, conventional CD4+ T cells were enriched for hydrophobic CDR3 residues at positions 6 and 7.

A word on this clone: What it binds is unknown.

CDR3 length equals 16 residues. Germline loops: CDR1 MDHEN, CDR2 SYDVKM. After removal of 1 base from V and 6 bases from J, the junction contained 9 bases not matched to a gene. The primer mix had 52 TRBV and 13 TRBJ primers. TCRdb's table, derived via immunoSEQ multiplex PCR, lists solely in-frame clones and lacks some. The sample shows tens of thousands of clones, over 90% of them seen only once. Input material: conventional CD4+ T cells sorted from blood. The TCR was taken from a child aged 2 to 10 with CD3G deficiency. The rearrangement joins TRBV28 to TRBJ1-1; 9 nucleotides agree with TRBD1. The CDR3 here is CASSLLRGQGFAEAFF. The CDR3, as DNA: TGTGCCAGCAGTTTATTAAGGGGACAGGGATTCGCTGAAGCTTTCTTT.